The 2 T cell receptor beta chains below come from one sample, sequenced in a study of T-cell reconstitution after alpha-beta-depleted transplantation in children. It was with unique molecular identifiers that the TCRbeta library was prepared. Via MiXCR, TCRdb re-called the PCR reads, giving one row per CDR3 protein. Of some 550,000 distinct CDR3 sequences listed, about a sixth are singletons. The sequencing used PBMCs from the stem cell graft donor, collected from the stem cell graft. Every receptor here comes from a human donor who donated a stem cell graft to a child with acute lymphoblastic leukemia.

The chain links TRBV19 to TRBJ1-5, with D possibly TRBD1 on 5 matching bases. Trimming cost V 4 bases and J 0 bases, with 13 bases left between them. CDR3 length: 16 amino acids. Germline CDR1 reads LNHDA; CDR2 reads SQIVND (reference sequence). CDR3 loop: CASSTGTGDSNQPQHF. Written as DNA, the CDR3 is TGTGCCAGTAGTACAGGGACGGGGGATAGCAATCAGCCCCAGCATTTT.

This clonotype was found a few times. The rearrangement uses TRBV4-1 and TRBJ2-7; 10 bases match TRBD2. CDR3 length: 16 residues. Germline CDR1 is MGHRA and CDR2 is YSYEKL. After removal of 4 bases from V and 6 bases from J, the junction contained 12 bases not matched to a gene. The CDR3 spells CASSLRPSSGRAEQYF. CDR3 coding DNA: TGCGCCAGCAGCCTCAGACCGTCTAGCGGGAGAGCCGAGCAGTACTTC.